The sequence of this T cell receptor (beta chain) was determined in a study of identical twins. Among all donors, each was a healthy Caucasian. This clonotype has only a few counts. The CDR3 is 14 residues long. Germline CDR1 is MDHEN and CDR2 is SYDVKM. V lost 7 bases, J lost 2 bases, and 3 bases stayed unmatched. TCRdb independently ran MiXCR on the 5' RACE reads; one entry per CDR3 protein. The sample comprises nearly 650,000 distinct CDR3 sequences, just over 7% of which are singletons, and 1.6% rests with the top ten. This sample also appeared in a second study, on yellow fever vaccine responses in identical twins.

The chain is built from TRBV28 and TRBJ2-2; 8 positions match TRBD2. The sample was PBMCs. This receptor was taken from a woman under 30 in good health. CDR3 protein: CASTLADNTGELFF. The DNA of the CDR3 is TGTGCCAGCACACTAGCGGATAACACCGGGGAGCTGTTTTTT.